This TCR beta chain was identified during a study of T cells in Graves' hyperthyroidism and ophthalmopathy. Trimming took 6 bases from V and 9 from J; bases not matched to a gene: 4. The CDR3 is 14 residues long. Germline loops: CDR1 MDHEN, CDR2 SYDVKM. This clonotype has at least ten counts. Researchers took RNA transcripts and amplified the TCR beta CDR3 regions from them. The HTBI primer set was used in a first-round RT-PCR of the TCR CDR3. Each CDR3 protein is one row after TCRdb ran MiXCR on the multiplex PCR reads. The sample includes about 400,000 distinct CDR3 sequences, more than 15% of them seen just once.

The source is a woman younger than 35 with Graves' hyperthyroidism that later progressed to Graves' ophthalmopathy. The chain couples TRBV28 to TRBJ1-6; 11 bases align to TRBD1. Material for sequencing was blood. The CDR3 DNA is TGTGCCAGCAGCACCGGGACAGGGGGTTCACCCCTCCACTTT. This sequence encodes CASSTGTGGSPLHF.